This TCR beta chain came from a study of regulatory T cells in long-lasting Graves disease. This clonotype was picked up a small number of times. Relative to the germline gene, one junction end is altered; a read error may explain this. Specified time point: newly diagnosed GD, antithyroid drugs for less than 3 months. From RNA extracted from PBMCs, the TCR library was made. In germline, CDR1 is SGHTA, CDR2 FQGTGA. The CDR3 has 13 amino acids. CDR3 regions were amplified by Arm-PCR using iRepertoire HTBI primers to build TCR beta libraries. TCRdb re-analysed the multiplex PCR reads in MiXCR, keeping a single row per CDR3 protein. The sample records some 500,000 distinct CDR3 sequences, approximately 16% being singletons. These data were also filed under a second study, of T cells in Graves' hyperthyroidism and ophthalmopathy.

The rearrangement links TRBV7-3 to TRBJ1-1; D gene ambiguous. This TCR came from a woman aged 35-60 years with Graves disease. The sample was peripheral blood mononuclear cells (PBMCs), taken at new diagnosis, from a patient treated with antithyroid drugs. CDR3 DNA: TGTGCCAGCAGCTTAGGTGGTGACACTGAAGTTTTCTTT. Residues: CASSLGGDTEVFF. The full variable domain, completed using reference TRBV7-3 and TRBJ1-1, is GAGVSQTPSNKVTEKGKYVELRCDPISGHTALYWYRQSLGQGPEFLIYFQGTGAADDSGLPNDRFFAVRPEGSVSTLKIQRTERGDSAVYLCASSLGGDTEVFFGQGTRLTVV.